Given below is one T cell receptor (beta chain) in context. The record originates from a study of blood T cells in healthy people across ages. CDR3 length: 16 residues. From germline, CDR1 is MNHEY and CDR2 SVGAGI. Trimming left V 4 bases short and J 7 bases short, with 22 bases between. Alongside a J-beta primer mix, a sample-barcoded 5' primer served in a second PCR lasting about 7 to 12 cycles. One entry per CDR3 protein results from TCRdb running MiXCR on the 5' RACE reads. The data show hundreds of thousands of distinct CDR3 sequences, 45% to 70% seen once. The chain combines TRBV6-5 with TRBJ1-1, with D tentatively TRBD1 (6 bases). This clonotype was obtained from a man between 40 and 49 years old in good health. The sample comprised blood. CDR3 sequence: CASSFYGGLSDGEAFF. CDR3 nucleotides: TGTGCCAGCAGTTTTTACGGGGGGCTCTCTGATGGTGAAGCTTTCTTT.